This entry lists 19 T cell receptor beta chains sequenced from one sample in a study of CD8 T cells in ankylosing spondylitis. TCRdb recomputed calls from the 5' RACE reads with MiXCR, one row per CDR3 protein. The data contain approximately 250,000 distinct CDR3 sequences, 8% to 10% of them singletons. Material: blood, either unsorted or a sorted T cell fraction (not recorded which). The receptors were sampled from a female donor with ankylosing spondylitis or in good health (not recorded which).

The chain carries TRBV7-2 and TRBJ2-7, with 10 bases lining up with TRBD2. J was trimmed by 3 bases and V by 1 base; bases with no gene match: 3. The CDR3 spans 15 residues. Germline V gene lookup returns CDR1 SGHTA and CDR2 FQGNSA. CDR3 DNA: TGTGCCAGCAGCTTAGAGGCTAGCGGGAGCTACGAGCAGTACTTC. It is translated as CASSLEASGSYEQYF.

This clonotype was counted at least ten times. The junction differs from germline at one of its ends, possibly a read error. This chain links TRBV7-9 with TRBJ2-1, with 15 bases that match TRBD2. The CDR3 totals 15 residues. The germline CDR1 and CDR2 sequences are SEHNR and FQNEAQ (reference sequence). CDR3 amino acids: CDSSPGGLAGGEQFF. The DNA of the CDR3 is TGTGACAGCAGCCCAGGGGGACTAGCGGGAGGTGAGCAGTTCTTC.

Ten or more counts support this clonotype. The gene calls are TRBV4-1 and TRBJ2-1; D perhaps matches TRBD1 (6 bases). CDR1 is MGHRA, CDR2 YSYEKL, per germline. This CDR3 contains 16 residues. V shed 3 bases and J shed 1 base, with 13 bases lying between them. The CDR3 loop is CASSHTRGRSYNEQFF. The DNA for the CDR3 is TGCGCCAGCAGCCACACCAGGGGAAGGTCCTACAATGAGCAGTTCTTC.

The table lists this clonotype with many counts. The chain couples TRBV29-1 to TRBJ2-1; D perhaps matches TRBD1 (5 bases). The CDR3 loop spans 14 amino acids. Germline loops: CDR1 SQVTM, CDR2 ANQGSEA. V lost 4 bases to trimming and J lost 4 bases, with 14 bases between them. This CDR3 is CSVAPRQSYNEQFF. DNA of the CDR3: TGCAGCGTTGCCCCTCGACAGTCTTACAATGAGCAGTTCTTC.

This clonotype came up many times. J is TRBJ2-7 and V is TRBV5-6, with D perhaps matching TRBD1 (6 bases). Trimming took 2 bases from V and 3 from J, leaving 9 bases between them. The CDR3 consists of 13 residues. Germline V CDR1 and CDR2: SGHDT, YYEEEE. The CDR3: CASSFPRGYEQYF. In DNA form, the CDR3 reads TGTGCCAGCAGCTTCCCCAGGGGCTACGAGCAGTACTTC.

Notes on this clonotype: A much larger clone is a single base away; this may be a read error. J is TRBJ2-1 and V is TRBV20-1; D gene unclear. The V end was cut by 7 bases, the J end by 4 bases, with 29 bases between. Germline lookup yields CDR1 DFQATT and CDR2 SNEGSKA (reference sequence). The CDR3 totals 18 residues. The CDR3, as DNA: TGCAGTGTCTTGTGGAATGGCAAACGGCCCTTATCTTACAATGAGCAGTTCTTC. It yields the protein CSVLWNGKRPLSYNEQFF.

At least ten counts were recorded for this clonotype. This chain uses TRBV5-1 with TRBJ1-2; 7 bases match TRBD1. The CDR3 is made up of 14 amino acids. V lost 0 bases to trimming and J lost 2 bases; unmatched junction nucleotides: 1. The germline V gene encodes CDR1 SGHRS and CDR2 YFSETQ. The CDR3 nucleotides are TGCGCCAGCAGCTTGGGGACAGGCAACTATGGCTACACCTTC. Amino acids: CASSLGTGNYGYTF.

This chain uses TRBV7-2 with TRBJ1-5; 7 positions agree with TRBD1. CDR1 SGHTA and CDR2 FQGNSA come from the germline V gene. Losses at the gene ends were 5 bases for V and 7 bases for J; bases not matched to a gene: 8. The CDR3 contains 14 residues. CDR3 sequence reads: CASSQQGIRQPQHF. The CDR3 DNA sequence: TGTGCCAGCAGCCAACAGGGGATACGCCAGCCCCAGCATTTT.

There are many counts of this clonotype. The chain couples TRBV15 to TRBJ1-5; D is ambiguous. Trimming removed 0 bases from V and 7 bases from J, with 10 bases in between. This CDR3 region has 14 residues. In germline, CDR1 is LNHNV, CDR2 YYDKDF (reference sequence). The CDR3 DNA sequence: TGTGCCACCAGCAGAGAGGGGAACTTGCAGCCCCAGCATTTT. Amino acids: CATSREGNLQPQHF. Variable domain in full (rest from reference TRBV15 and TRBJ1-5): DAMVIQNPRYQVTQFGKPVTLSCSQTLNHNVMYWYQQKSSQAPKLLFHYYDKDFNNEADTPDNFQSRRPNTSFCFLDIRSPGLGDTAMYLCATSREGNLQPQHFGDGTRLSIL.

About this clonotype itself: A junction end diverges from the germline sequence, so it may reflect a read error. The V and J genes are TRBV4-3 and TRBJ2-7, with 7 bases aligning to TRBD2. Germline V gene data show CDR1 as LGHNA and CDR2 as YSLEER. This CDR3 has 15 residues. The CDR3 sequence: CASSQGGRNVYEQYF. DNA for the CDR3: TGCGCCAGCAGCCAAGGCGGGAGAAACGTCTACGAGCAGTACTTT.

V is TRBV20-1 and J is TRBJ2-3; D is possibly TRBD2 (5 bases). The CDR3 loop spans 15 amino acids. Trimming stripped 0 bases from V and 3 bases from J, with 13 bases between. The germline gives CDR1 DFQATT, CDR2 SNEGSKA (reference sequence). CDR3 DNA sequence: TGCAGTGCTAGAGATTTTCGGGAAATAACAGATACGCAGTATTTT. It translates to CSARDFREITDTQYF.

The rearrangement uses TRBV7-2 and TRBJ2-2; D ambiguous. CDR1 is SGHTA, CDR2 FQGNSA, per germline. There are 13 residues in the CDR3. V lost 5 bases and J lost 4, with 8 bases in between. Written as DNA, the CDR3 is TGTGCCAGCAGCCCATTCGTCACCGGGGAGCTGTTTTTT. It encodes CASSPFVTGELFF.

There are many counts of this clonotype. The genes are TRBV12-3 or TRBV12-4 and TRBJ2-3; D not resolved. Between the trimmed V and J ends, which lost 6 bases and 0 bases, there was a span of 7 bases. This CDR3 spans 13 amino acids. The CDR3 sequence is CASSTDSTDTQYF. The CDR3, as DNA: TGTGCCAGCAGCACTGACAGCACAGATACGCAGTATTTT.

This clonotype was counted between two and nine times. The J gene is TRBJ2-1, the V gene TRBV11-2, with D possibly being TRBD1 (5 bases). Trimming left V 0 bases short and J 3 bases short, with 21 bases between. CDR1 and CDR2 (germline): SGHAT, FQNNGV. This CDR3 has 19 residues. The CDR3 here is CASSLDSQMAGFSYNEQFF. The CDR3 bases are TGTGCCAGCAGCTTAGATTCTCAAATGGCAGGGTTTAGCTACAATGAGCAGTTCTTC.

At least ten counts were recorded for this clonotype. J is TRBJ2-5 and V is TRBV20-1, with a weak D call TRBD2 (5 bases). Germline V gene data show CDR1 as DFQATT and CDR2 as SNEGSKA (reference sequence). V was clipped by 3 bases and J by 5 bases, with 19 bases between them. This CDR3 spans 15 amino acids. CDR3 protein: CSARVNGGLKETQYF. The DNA of the CDR3 is TGCAGTGCTAGGGTCAACGGAGGCTTAAAGGAGACCCAGTACTTC.

Many counts were recorded for this clonotype. The rearrangement links TRBV5-1 to TRBJ1-4, with a weak D call TRBD1 (6 bases). V was shortened by 4 bases and J by 3 bases, with 10 bases between the two germline ends. Germline V CDR1 and CDR2: SGHRS, YFSETQ. This CDR3 is built from 14 residues. The CDR3 nucleotides are TGCGCCAGCAGCCGGGACACCGCTAATGAAAAACTGTTTTTT. As protein: CASSRDTANEKLFF.

The chain links TRBV12-3 or TRBV12-4 to TRBJ1-6; D is uncertain. This CDR3 contains 18 residues. Trimming stripped 6 bases from V and 0 bases from J, with 18 bases between. CDR3 loop: CASSPDVGSSSYNSPLHF. The CDR3 DNA reads TGTGCCAGCAGCCCAGACGTAGGCTCAAGCTCCTATAATTCACCCCTCCACTTT.

Many counts were recorded for this clonotype. The chain links TRBV3-1 to TRBJ2-3; tentatively, D is TRBD2 (5 bases). The germline V gene has CDR1 LGHDT and CDR2 YNNKEL (reference sequence). The CDR3 contains 12 residues. V lost 3 bases and J lost 5, with 6 bases in between. The CDR3 here is CASSHGKDTQYF. For the CDR3, the DNA is TGTGCCAGCAGCCACGGGAAAGATACGCAGTATTTT.

This clonotype was observed many times. The J gene is TRBJ1-5, the V gene TRBV20-1; maybe TRBD1 (5 bases). From germline, CDR1 is DFQATT and CDR2 SNEGSKA (reference sequence). This CDR3 comprises 13 residues. V dropped 0 bases and J dropped 7 bases, with 10 bases sitting between them. The CDR3 region is CSARDRGSQPQHF. The CDR3 nucleotides read TGCAGTGCTAGAGATCGGGGGTCCCAGCCCCAGCATTTT.